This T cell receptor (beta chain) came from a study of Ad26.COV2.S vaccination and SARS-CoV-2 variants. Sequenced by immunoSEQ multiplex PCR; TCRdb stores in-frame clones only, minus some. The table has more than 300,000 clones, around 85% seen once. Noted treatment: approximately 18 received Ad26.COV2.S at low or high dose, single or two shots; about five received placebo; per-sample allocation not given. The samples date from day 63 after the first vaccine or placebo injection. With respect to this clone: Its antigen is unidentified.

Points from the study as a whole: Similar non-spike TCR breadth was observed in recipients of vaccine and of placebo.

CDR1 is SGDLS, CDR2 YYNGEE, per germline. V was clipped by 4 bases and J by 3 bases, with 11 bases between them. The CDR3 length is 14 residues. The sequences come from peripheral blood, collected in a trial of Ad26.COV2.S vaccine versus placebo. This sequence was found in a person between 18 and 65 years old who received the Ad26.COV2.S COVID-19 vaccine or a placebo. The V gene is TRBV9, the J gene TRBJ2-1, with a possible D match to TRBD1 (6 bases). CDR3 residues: CASSTRDNYNEQFF. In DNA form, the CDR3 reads TGTGCCAGCAGCACCCGGGACAACTACAATGAGCAGTTCTTC.